Below, 10 T cell receptor beta chains from the same sample are listed, as sequenced in a study of technical replicates of blood from several donors. TCRdb's table, derived via immunoSEQ multiplex PCR, lists solely in-frame clones and lacks some. This sample has 80,000 to 90,000 clones, with less than 95% found just once. The sequenced sample was T cells isolated from PBMCs. The receptors derive from a human donor in good health.

In this sample, this clone turned up once. The CDR3: CASSMSSSGYEQYF. CDR3 DNA sequence: TGCGCCAGCAGCATGAGCAGTTCAGGATACGAGCAGTACTTC. The chain carries TRBV5-1 and TRBJ2-7; D ambiguous. The CDR3 totals 14 residues. Trimming took 4 bases from V and 4 from J, leaving 15 bases between them. Germline V gene lookup returns CDR1 SGHRS and CDR2 YFSETQ.

The chain recombines TRBV4-1 with TRBJ2-1; tentative D call: TRBD2 (5 bases). V dropped 1 base and J dropped 7 bases, with 17 bases sitting between them. The length of the CDR3 is 16 residues. Germline V lookup: CDR1 MGHRA, CDR2 YSYEKL. CDR3 loop: CASSQGAASRRNEQFF. CDR3 DNA: TGCGCCAGCAGCCAAGGAGCGGCCTCTAGAAGGAATGAGCAGTTCTTC.

A single count supports this clone. Sequence at one end of the junction differs from germline and may be a read error. The chain carries TRBV4-1 and TRBJ2-1; no firm D call. Germline V gene sequence: CDR1 MGHRA, CDR2 YSYEKL. This CDR3 has 10 amino acids. This CDR3 is CASSQGHRVF. The CDR3 coding sequence is TGCGCCAGCAGCCAAGGGCACCGGGTCTTC.

The rearrangement uses TRBV6-5 and TRBJ2-3; a weak D match, TRBD1 (5 bases). V lost 6 bases, J lost 0 bases, and 13 bases lay in between. CDR1 and CDR2 (germline): MNHEY, SVGAGI. The CDR3 spans 15 residues. The CDR3 sequence is CASRDKYTSTDTQYF. CDR3 coding DNA: TGTGCCAGCAGGGACAAATATACTAGCACAGATACGCAGTATTTT.

The chain has TRBV4-1 and TRBJ1-3, with D possibly matching TRBD1 (5 bases). Deletions cut 3 bases from V and 3 bases from J, with 18 bases between. The germline V gene has CDR1 MGHRA and CDR2 YSYEKL. The CDR3 has 17 amino acids. Written as DNA, the CDR3 is TGCGCCAGCAGCCACATACTCAGGGAACTGGATGGAAACACCATATATTTT. Encoded protein: CASSHILRELDGNTIYF.

V gene TRBV2 combines with J gene TRBJ1-1; 9 bases map to TRBD1. The J segment lost 8 bases and the V segment lost 9 bases, leaving 1 base of the junction unmatched. The CDR3 loop spans 10 amino acids. Germline CDR1 reads SNHLY; CDR2 reads FYNNEI. The CDR3 loop reads CARGTGEAFF. In nucleotides, the CDR3 is TGTGCCAGGGGGACAGGGGAAGCTTTCTTT.

The V gene is TRBV4-1, the J gene TRBJ2-3; D ambiguous. Germline V gene lookup returns CDR1 MGHRA and CDR2 YSYEKL. Trimming took off 0 bases at V and 4 bases at J, with 8 bases between the two ends. CDR3 size: 14 residues. In DNA form, the CDR3 reads TGCGCCAGCAGCCAAGATTTGAGGTCAGATACGCAGTATTTT. Protein product: CASSQDLRSDTQYF.

CDR3 DNA: TGCGCCAGCAGCCGGGGGGGCGGCACCGGGGAGCTGTTTTTT. Translated: CASSRGGGTGELFF. V is TRBV5-1 and J is TRBJ2-2; TRBD2 matches 8 bases. The V gene end was trimmed by 4 bases and the J gene end by 4 bases; junction bases not matched to a gene: 3. CDR3 length: 14 residues. From germline, CDR1 is SGHRS and CDR2 YFSETQ.

The chain joins TRBV5-4 to TRBJ1-1; 7 positions match TRBD1. The CDR3 has 13 amino acids. Per the germline V gene, CDR1 is SGHNT and CDR2 is YYREEE (reference sequence). The trim removed 6 bases at V and 8 bases at J, leaving 10 bases unmatched. The CDR3 spells CASISLKGGEAFF. CDR3 sequence (DNA): TGTGCCAGCATCTCACTCAAAGGGGGCGAAGCTTTCTTT.

The gene calls are TRBV18 and TRBJ2-3, with TRBD2 matching over 9 bases. V lost 0 bases to trimming and J lost 4 bases; unmatched junction nucleotides: 2. Germline lookup yields CDR1 KGHSH and CDR2 LQKENI. The CDR3 consists of 15 residues. The CDR3 is CASSPPGGRADTQYF. DNA of the CDR3: TGTGCCAGCTCACCACCGGGCGGGAGGGCAGATACGCAGTATTTT.